This T cell receptor beta chain was recovered during a study of shared T cell receptors in the human thymus (dated by TCRdb to the early 2020s). Looking at the study overall: The study examined how self-reactive, shared T-cell receptor alpha chains are generated in the human thymus.

Library generation was performed with the immunoSEQ multiplex PCR assay. TCRdb mirrors the immuneACCESS table, restricted to in-frame sequences. Some clones are absent from its copies; in checked studies, under half trace to an unresolved V gene, and the reason for the others is unknown. This sample has 550,000 to 800,000 clones in its table, and approximately 85% of those were observed once. Around 0.0094% of the sample is held by the ten biggest clonotypes. Of note for this clone: The antigen it recognizes is unknown. No much larger clonotype is one base removed from it; base qualities were not supplied.

The CDR3 measures 12 amino acids from cysteine to phenylalanine. This entry keeps only the CDR3 DNA: 36 bases, framed from base 1. Trimming costs V 5 bases and J 8 bases, and their ends lie 12 bases apart. CDR1 is given as MNHEY and CDR2 as SVGAGI, both from the germline V gene. Separately, the same data were catalogued under a study of human thymus T cells. Drawing on the second study: Donors were immunologically healthy infants undergoing open corrective cardiac surgery for congenital heart defects in Finland. Thymus tissue was obtained as surgical resects removed during corrective cardiac surgery. V and J gene segment usage appeared biased in both thymic and peripheral blood repertoires. According to the related research, thymic TCR repertoires were highly overlapping among unrelated individuals. The study described the TCR alpha and beta repertoires in roughly 8 infant thymus samples and four matching peripheral blood samples. The infant donors were about 7 to 250 days old, and the cohort included over 5 males and two females. After being mechanically released from the tissue, thymocytes were kept at -70 degrees C in pellets of about 8.5-34 million cells. Genomic DNA was extracted from frozen cell pellets with a QIAsymphony instrument. The immunoSEQ multiplex PCR assay was used to amplify the TCRB and TCRAD loci from a standardized quantity of quality-controlled genomic DNA. The amplicons covered the V(D)J region and were long enough to include the CDR3 and to identify the V and J genes. Through the commercial immunoSEQ service, the amplicons were sequenced on an Illumina platform. Primer bias and sequencing errors were corrected as previously described, and TCRAD and TCRB were defined on the basis of the IMGT database. Repertoires were analysed with immunoSEQ Analyzer 3.0 and VDJTools, covering basic statistics, V/J segment usage, diversity estimates, rarefaction and pairwise overlap. Diversity was estimated using the Chao1, ChaoE, Efron-Thisted, Shannon and inverse Simpson indices, and was also estimated on datasets down-sampled to the size of the smallest sample. Repertoire overlap was assessed by strict matching of CDR3 nucleotide sequence, V gene and J gene, and clustering was done by Jaccard-based multidimensional scaling. Thymus samples yielded on average approximately 840,000 unique TCRB clonotypes, compared with about 80,000 from blood samples.

Sample: thymocytes. Recombination linked TRBV6-5 to TRBJ1-1; D gene: possibly TRBD1, on 6 matching bases. This TCR was recovered from a girl in the first two years of life with a congenital heart defect. Donor details come from another sample of the same person, matched by shared clones. CDR3 loop: CASSQDSTEAFF. The DNA sequence reads TGTGCCAGCAGTCAGGACAGCACCGAAGCTTTCTTT.